This T cell receptor (beta chain) was documented in a study of blood T cell repertoires in COVID-19. The wider study: Sites in the United States, Italy and Spain provided acute and convalescent COVID-19 samples.

The CDR3 spans 15 residues. CDR1 SGHRS and CDR2 YFSETQ come from the germline V gene. J was trimmed by 7 bases and V by 3 bases; bases with no gene match: 7. Sequencing was performed with immunoSEQ multiplex PCR; in TCRdb, only in-frame clones are kept and a portion is missing. The sample shows 75,000 or so clones, less than 85% of them seen only once. The chain carries TRBV5-1 and TRBJ1-1; 12 bases match TRBD1. Sequenced input: peripheral blood. The receptor's source is a woman older than 75 with acute or convalescent COVID-19. CDR3 region: CASSSHGTGGDEAFF. Written as DNA, the CDR3 is TGCGCCAGCAGCTCGCACGGGACAGGGGGCGATGAAGCTTTCTTT.